Listed below are T cell receptor beta chains from one sample, sequenced in a study of blood T cell repertoires in COVID-19. Measured with immunoSEQ multiplex PCR; TCRdb has only the in-frame clones, and not every one. The sample includes about 160,000 clones, around 92% seen only once; the top ten take approximately 5%. The sequenced sample was peripheral blood. These TCRs come from a man aged 25-45 years with COVID-19, enrolled during active disease. CDR3s include the opening cysteine and the closing phenylalanine or tryptophan. A D gene is named only where the DNA matches it firmly. Rows give clone size only sometimes, using once, few, many, or a class for an expanded clone.

TRBJ1-1,TRBV14,NA,TRBD1,TGTGCCAGCAGCCAACATACAGGGGGTAATTTTTATACTGAAGCTTTCTTT,CASSQHTGGNFYTEAFF
TRBJ2-3,TRBV24-1,NA,TRBD1,TGTGCCACCAGTGAAGGGACAGCTTCTAGCACAGATACGCAGTATTTT,CATSEGTASSTDTQYF
TRBJ1-4,TRBV9,NA,NA,TGTGCCAGCACACAGACAGCAACTAATGAAAAACTGTTTTTT,CASTQTATNEKLFF
TRBJ1-2,TRBV6-6,NA,TRBD1,TGTGCCAGCACAACTCTGACAGGGCTTTATGGCTACACCTTC,CASTTLTGLYGYTF
TRBJ2-1,TRBV4-1,NA,TRBD2,TGCGCCAGCAGCCTACTGTTTGGCGGGAGCTCCTACAATGAGCAGTTCTTC,CASSLLFGGSSYNEQFF
TRBJ1-1,TRBV5-5,NA,NA,TGTGCCAGCAGCTTTGACTCCAACCTTAGGGGCACTGAAGCTTTCTTT,CASSFDSNLRGTEAFF
TRBJ1-3,TRBV7-3,NA,NA,TGTGCCAGCAGCTTAAAGCTCCGGGTTTCTGGAAACACCATATATTTT,CASSLKLRVSGNTIYF
TRBJ1-4,TRBV19,NA,TRBD1,TGTGCCAGCAAAGGGGGCAGGGGGTTTGAAAAACTGTTTTTT,CASKGGRGFEKLFF
TRBJ2-3,TRBV6-4,NA,NA,TGTGCCAGCAGTGACTCACTCGGGGATACGCAGTATTTT,CASSDSLGDTQYF
TRBJ2-2,TRBV7-8,NA,NA,TGTGCCAGCAGCTCCCCCTTCGCCGGGGAGCTGTTTTTT,CASSSPFAGELFF
TRBJ2-7,TRBV6-5,NA,TRBD2,TGTGCCAGCAGTTTTACTAGCGGGGCCGTCTACGAGCAGTACTTC,CASSFTSGAVYEQYF
TRBJ2-5,TRBV7-2,NA,TRBD2,TGTGCCAGCAGCTCGAGCGGGACCTGGGGGGAGACCCAGTACTTC,CASSSSGTWGETQYF
TRBJ1-1,TRBV19,NA,NA,TGTGCCAGTAGTCCTCACGCGGCTAACACTGAAGCTTTCTTT,CASSPHAANTEAFF
TRBJ1-5,TRBV6-1,NA,TRBD1,TGTGCCAGCAGTGTAGGGGCAGGGGGGAGCAATCAGCCCCAGCATTTT,CASSVGAGGSNQPQHF
TRBJ1-2,TRBV4-1,NA,NA,TGCGCCAGCAGTCGAATCGGGACTAACTATGGCTACACCTTC,CASSRIGTNYGYTF
TRBJ1-4,TRBV30,once,TRBD1,TGTGCCTGTACACAGGGGGCTGTGGGAGGTTGGGGTGAAAAACTGTTTTTT,CACTQGAVGGWGEKLFF
TRBJ2-7,TRBV28,NA,TRBD2,TGTGCCAGCAGTTTATATCAGGGAGGGTCCTACGAGCAGTACTTC,CASSLYQGGSYEQYF
TRBJ2-1,TRBV19,NA,TRBD2,TGTGCCAGTAGTACCGCAGCGGGGGGGTTCCCTGAGCAGTTCTTC,CASSTAAGGFPEQFF
TRBJ2-1,TRBV7-2,NA,NA,TGTGCCAGCAGCTTAGGGGCAGGATCTTACAATGAGCAGTTCTTC,CASSLGAGSYNEQFF
TRBJ2-7,TRBV9,few,TRBD1,TGTGCCAGCAGCGTAGCTCCAGGGGGCCTCAACGAGCAGTACTTC,CASSVAPGGLNEQYF
TRBJ2-1,TRBV4-1,NA,TRBD2,TGCGCCAGCAGCCAAGTAGCGGGAATTTACTACAATGAGCAGTTCTTC,CASSQVAGIYYNEQFF
TRBJ2-2,TRBV5-6,once,TRBD2,TGTGCCAGCAGCGACTCGACTAGCGCCGGGGAGCTGTTTTTT,CASSDSTSAGELFF
TRBJ1-1,TRBV5-1,NA,NA,TGCGCCAGCAGCTTGGTAGGCAGAGGAGACACTGAAGCTTTCTTT,CASSLVGRGDTEAFF
TRBJ2-1,TRBV9,NA,TRBD2,TGTGCCAGCAGCGAGACTAGCGGGAGTCGGAATGAGCAGTTCTTC,CASSETSGSRNEQFF
TRBJ2-1,TRBV28,few,NA,TGTGCCAGCAGCCTAGACAGTAGCCCCTACAATGAGCAGTTCTTC,CASSLDSSPYNEQFF
TRBJ2-7,TRBV9,NA,TRBD1,TGTGCCAGCAGCGTAGTCCCAGGGGGCTCTTCGAGCGAGCAGTACTTC,CASSVVPGGSSSEQYF
TRBJ1-1,TRBV6-5,NA,TRBD1,TGTGCCAGCAGTTACCTCCTCGGGACAGGGGTAACTGAAGCTTTCTTT,CASSYLLGTGVTEAFF
TRBJ1-1,TRBV27,NA,NA,TGTGCCAGCAGTTCATACGGGAAGAACACTGAAGCTTTCTTT,CASSSYGKNTEAFF
TRBJ2-7,TRBV2,NA,NA,TGTGCCAGCAGTGAGCGATACCCCAGGGACGAGCAGTACTTC,CASSERYPRDEQYF
TRBJ2-3,TRBV11-2,NA,TRBD2,TGTGCCAGCAGCTCACCGGGACTAGCGGGTCACACAGATACGCAGTATTTT,CASSSPGLAGHTDTQYF
TRBJ1-2,TRBV4-3,NA,TRBD1,TGCGCCAGCAGCCAAGCCCACAGGACAGGGGGCGATATTGGCTACACCTTC,CASSQAHRTGGDIGYTF
TRBJ2-1,TRBV12-3/TRBV12-4,NA,NA,TGTGCCAGCAGTTTCTGTCAGGCGTGTGAGCAGTTCTTC,CASSFCQACEQFF
TRBJ2-5,TRBV6-6,NA,TRBD1,TGTGCCAGCAGTTACTGGACAGGGCAAGAGACCCAGTACTTC,CASSYWTGQETQYF
TRBJ1-2,TRBV19,NA,TRBD1,TGTGCCAGTAGTATCGGGACAGCTTCTAACTATGGCTACACCTTC,CASSIGTASNYGYTF
TRBJ1-3,TRBV7-2,NA,NA,TGTGCCAGCAGCTTAGGGAGTGGAAACACCATATATTTT,CASSLGSGNTIYF
TRBJ2-7,TRBV5-1,NA,NA,TGCGCCAGCAGCTTGGATTCCGGGTTAAATAACGAGCAGTACTTC,CASSLDSGLNNEQYF
TRBJ1-5,TRBV6-5,NA,NA,TGTGCCAGCAGCTCCGACGGGAGTAGGCCCCAGCATTTT,CASSSDGSRPQHF
TRBJ2-3,TRBV7-2,NA,TRBD2,TGTGCCAGCAGCAGGAGGGGAGCGGGGGGGCCCGATTCGCAGTATTTT,CASSRRGAGGPDSQYF
TRBJ2-7,TRBV5-1,NA,TRBD1,TGCGCCAGCAGCGAAATCCCGGGACAGGGAAATTACGAGCAGTACTTC,CASSEIPGQGNYEQYF
TRBJ1-1,TRBV5-4,NA,TRBD1,TGTGCCAGCAGCACCGGACAGGGGGCTTACACTGAAGCTTTCTTT,CASSTGQGAYTEAFF
TRBJ2-5,TRBV7-2,NA,NA,TGTGCCAGCAGCTTAAGACTAGTAGAGACCCAGTACTTC,CASSLRLVETQYF
TRBJ1-2,TRBV6-1,once,NA,TGTGCCAGCGTGGGGGGAGGGTATGGCTACACCTTC,CASVGGGYGYTF
TRBJ2-3,TRBV24-1,NA,NA,TGTGCCACCAGTGATAGCGACACAGATACGCAGTATTTT,CATSDSDTDTQYF
TRBJ2-1,TRBV6-6,NA,TRBD2,TGTGCCAGCAGTACACGGACTAGCGGGCCCTATGGGGAGCAGTTCTTC,CASSTRTSGPYGEQFF
TRBJ2-1,TRBV11-3,few,TRBD2,TGTGCCAGCAGCTGGAGGACTAGGTTGGATGAGCAGTTCTTC,CASSWRTRLDEQFF
TRBJ1-1,TRBV30,NA,NA,TGTGCCTGCGGGACAACCACTGAAGCTTTCTTT,CACGTTTEAFF
TRBJ1-4,TRBV4-2,NA,TRBD1,TGTGCCAGCAGCCAAAACCCGGGACAGGGGTTCAGTAGTGAAAAACTGTTTTTT,CASSQNPGQGFSSEKLFF
TRBJ2-5,TRBV24-1,NA,NA,TGTGCCACCAGTGATTATGGCAGCCGTCGGGCCCAGTACTTC,CATSDYGSRRAQYF
TRBJ1-2,TRBV11-2,few,NA,TGTGCCAGCAGCTATAGCCCCAGGGGCTATGGCTACACCTTC,CASSYSPRGYGYTF
TRBJ1-1,TRBV6-5,NA,NA,TGTGCCAGCAGTATTCAGGGAACTGAAGCTTTCTTT,CASSIQGTEAFF
TRBJ2-3,TRBV19,once,NA,TGTGCCACCACTCTAGCGAAGGGCACAGATACGCAGTATTTT,CATTLAKGTDTQYF
TRBJ2-5,TRBV7-2,NA,TRBD1,TGTGCCAGCAGCTTAGGGACAGGGGAGACCCAGTACTTC,CASSLGTGETQYF
TRBJ1-3,TRBV3-1/TRBV3-2,NA,NA,TGTGCCAGCAGCCATTCTCCGGGGGTAACGGGCGGAAACACCATATATTTT,CASSHSPGVTGGNTIYF
TRBJ1-5,TRBV15,NA,NA,TGTGCCACCAGCAGAGTAGGACTGCCCCAGCATTTT,CATSRVGLPQHF
TRBJ2-4,TRBV11-1,NA,NA,TGTGCCAGCAGCTTAGATCTCAAAAACATTCAGTACTTC,CASSLDLKNIQYF